Shown below are 21 T cell receptor beta chains from a single sample sequenced in a study of radiotherapy plus CTLA-4 blockade in lung cancer. The method was immunoSEQ multiplex PCR; TCRdb's version includes in-frame clones alone and lacks a portion of them. The table lists 75,000 to 95,000 clones, around 72% of them singletons, with around 15% in the top ten. Sequencing used peripheral blood, obtained from a patient treated with radiotherapy plus ipilimumab. The receptors come from a human donor with non-small cell lung cancer that progressed on radiotherapy plus ipilimumab.

In this sample, this clone turned up once. V gene TRBV19 combines with J gene TRBJ1-1, with D possibly TRBD1 on 6 matching bases. The ends were cut back, 4 bases at V and 5 bases at J, with 14 bases in the middle. Per the germline V gene, CDR1 is LNHDA and CDR2 is SQIVND (reference sequence). This CDR3 has 14 amino acids. The CDR3 region has the DNA TGTGCCAGTAGTAACCAAGGGGGGGATACTGAAGCTTTCTTT. It translates to CASSNQGGDTEAFF.

The chain has TRBV5-5 and TRBJ2-2; D gene unclear. This CDR3 comprises 14 residues. V dropped 2 bases and J dropped 3 bases, with 8 bases sitting between them. Germline CDR1 reads SGHKS; CDR2 reads YYEKEE (reference sequence). CDR3 coding DNA: TGTGCCAGCAGCTTTTTTGGGGACACCGGGGAGCTGTTTTTT. It encodes CASSFFGDTGELFF.

This chain links TRBV6-5 with TRBJ2-1; D remains unclear. Germline V gene data show CDR1 as MNHEY and CDR2 as SVGAGI. V was trimmed by 8 bases and J by 5 bases, leaving 10 bases between them. The CDR3 runs 12 residues. The CDR3 bases are TGTGCCAGCTCACCGGGCGACAATGAGCAGTTCTTC. Its translation: CASSPGDNEQFF.

The rearrangement links TRBV5-1 to TRBJ1-4; maybe TRBD1 (5 bases). V dropped 4 bases and J dropped 5 bases, with 15 bases sitting between them. The CDR3 has 15 residues. The V gene's germline CDR1 is SGHRS and CDR2 YFSETQ. The CDR3 DNA sequence: TGCGCCAGCAGCCACAGGACGGACCCCAATGAAAAACTGTTTTTT. Its translation: CASSHRTDPNEKLFF.

This clone was counted a few times. The gene calls are TRBV10-3 and TRBJ2-1; D uncertain. This CDR3 contains 12 residues. Deletions cut 0 bases from V and 7 bases from J, with 4 bases between. Germline lookup yields CDR1 ENHRY and CDR2 SYGVKD. CDR3 loop: CAISESENEQFF. CDR3 sequence (DNA): TGTGCCATCAGTGAGTCGGAGAATGAGCAGTTCTTC.

The chain links TRBV27 to TRBJ2-3, with unresolved D. V was clipped by 3 bases and J by 4 bases, with 8 bases between them. The CDR3 has 13 residues. Per the germline V gene, CDR1 is MNHEY and CDR2 is SMNVEV (reference sequence). Here the CDR3 reads CASSLKTADTQYF. The CDR3 nucleotides read TGTGCCAGCAGTTTGAAGACTGCAGATACGCAGTATTTT.

This sequence joins TRBV7-2 and TRBJ2-3, with no clear D. V shed 1 base and J shed 5 bases, with 10 bases lying between them. The CDR3 is 14 residues long. Per germline, CDR1 SGHTA and CDR2 FQGNSA. CDR3 region: CASSLDPKGDTQYF. The CDR3 coding sequence is TGTGCCAGCAGCTTAGATCCAAAGGGAGATACGCAGTATTTT.

The chain links TRBV7-9 to TRBJ1-5; D is unresolved. There are 14 residues in the CDR3. The V and J ends lost 3 bases and 4 bases respectively, with 10 bases between them. Germline CDR1 and CDR2: SEHNR and FQNEAQ (reference sequence). The CDR3 DNA reads as TGTGCCAGCAGCTTGGCCAGCCCTAATCAGCCCCAGCATTTT. This gives the protein CASSLASPNQPQHF.

This clone was seen more than once but under ten times. J is TRBJ1-1 and V is TRBV19, with 7 bases matching TRBD1. This CDR3 has 14 residues. CDR1 is LNHDA, CDR2 SQIVND, per germline (reference sequence). The junction had 7 bases not matched to a gene; V was cut back by 5 bases and J by 4 bases. Here the CDR3 reads CASSPTQGGTEAFF. CDR3 in DNA: TGTGCCAGTAGTCCAACGCAGGGGGGCACTGAAGCTTTCTTT.

This chain joins TRBV4-3 and TRBJ1-2, with TRBD1 matching 9 bases. The junction had 7 bases not matched to a gene; V was cut back by 3 bases and J by 5 bases. CDR3 length equals 15 residues. Germline V CDR1 and CDR2: LGHNA, YSLEER. The CDR3 DNA reads as TGCGCCAGCAGCCAGGGGGACAGGGAAACGTATGGCTACACCTTC. Its translation: CASSQGDRETYGYTF.

This clone was picked up a small number of times. The rearrangement joins TRBV28 to TRBJ2-5; D is unresolved. This CDR3 is 13 amino acids long. Germline CDR1 and CDR2: MDHEN and SYDVKM. Trimming removed 6 bases from V and 6 bases from J, with 14 bases in between. The CDR3 bases are TGTGCCAGCAGCCGAACCCATGGGAAGACCCAGTACTTC. This encodes CASSRTHGKTQYF.

The chain combines TRBV10-2 with TRBJ2-7; TRBD1 matches 9 bases. Per the germline V gene, CDR1 is WSHSY and CDR2 is SAAADI. CDR3 length: 14 residues. With 6 bases clipped from V and 2 bases from J, the junction kept 5 bases outside the gene matches. The CDR3 region has the DNA TGCGCCAGCAGGGCGGGACAGGGTACCTACGAGCAGTACTTC. Amino acid sequence: CASRAGQGTYEQYF.

This clone showed up just once. The V and J genes are TRBV7-2 and TRBJ1-1; D remains ambiguous. CDR1 and CDR2 from the germline V gene are SGHTA and FQGNSA. The length of the CDR3 is 13 residues. V lost 2 bases and J 4 bases, leaving 8 bases between the germline ends. The DNA for the CDR3 is TGTGCCAGCAGCTTACAGATACTCACTGAAGCTTTCTTT. Encoded protein: CASSLQILTEAFF.

The chain combines TRBV4-2 with TRBJ2-7; the D is unclear. CDR3 length: 15 amino acids. Germline CDR1 LGHNA, CDR2 YNFKEQ. V was cut by 1 base and J by 2 bases, with 12 bases left in between. In DNA, the CDR3 is TGTGCCAGCAGCCAAGGGGCCAGTAAGACCTACGAGCAGTACTTC. Its protein is CASSQGASKTYEQYF.

The J gene is TRBJ1-1, the V gene TRBV29-1; a possible D gene is TRBD1 (6 bases). The V gene lost 7 bases and the J gene lost 1 base, with 13 bases spanning the gap. CDR1 and CDR2 from the germline V gene are SQVTM and ANQGSEA. The CDR3 runs 13 residues. The CDR3 region has the DNA TGCAGCGCCCAGGGGTCCGAGAACACTGAAGCTTTCTTT. Translation gives CSAQGSENTEAFF.

V usage is TRBV28 and J usage is TRBJ2-4; D tentatively fits TRBD1 or TRBD2 (5 bases each). The CDR3 totals 13 residues. Germline V gives CDR1 MDHEN, CDR2 SYDVKM. The ends were cut back, 5 bases at V and 7 bases at J, with 12 bases in the middle. The CDR3 protein is CASSRQGENIQYF. The DNA for the CDR3 is TGTGCCAGCAGTCGACAAGGGGAGAACATTCAGTACTTC.

The gene calls are TRBV13 and TRBJ2-2, with 7 bases identical to TRBD1. Germline values: CDR1 PRHDT, CDR2 FYEKMQ (reference sequence). This CDR3 is built from 15 residues. The J segment lost 6 bases and the V segment lost 3 bases, leaving 7 bases of the junction unmatched. CDR3 nucleotides: TGTGCCAGCAGCTTTTACAGGGGAAAGTCCGGGGAGCTGTTTTTT. This sequence encodes CASSFYRGKSGELFF. The variable domain in full, completed from reference TRBV13 and TRBJ2-2, reads AAGVIQSPRHLIKEKRETATLKCYPIPRHDTVYWYQQGPGQDPQFLISFYEKMQSDKGSIPDRFSAQQFSDYHSELNMSSLELGDSALYFCASSFYRGKSGELFFGEGSRLTVL.

This clone showed up just once. This chain joins TRBV6-1 and TRBJ2-7, with TRBD2 as a possible D gene (6 bases). There are 14 residues in the CDR3. V shed 4 bases and J shed 0 bases, with 10 bases lying between them. Germline values: CDR1 MNHNS, CDR2 SASEGT. The CDR3 DNA follows: TGTGCCAGCAGTGCGAGGACTACCTCCTACGAGCAGTACTTC. Protein product: CASSARTTSYEQYF.

Here the CDR3 DNA reads TGTGCCAGCAGTTCCCCGGGGACTCGAAACACAGATACGCAGTATTTT. It codes for CASSSPGTRNTDTQYF. The rearrangement uses TRBV28 and TRBJ2-3; the D gene is possibly TRBD2 (6 bases). V was cut by 4 bases and J by 2 bases, with 16 bases left in between. Germline CDR1 reads MDHEN; CDR2 reads SYDVKM. The CDR3 is 16 amino acids.

The chain carries TRBV7-9 and TRBJ2-5; 13 bases are a match to TRBD2. V was clipped by 3 bases and J by 7 bases; unmatched bases: 5. The CDR3 totals 15 residues. Germline assignment: CDR1 SEHNR and CDR2 FQNEAQ (reference sequence). In DNA form, the CDR3 reads TGTGCCAGCAGCTTCGGACTAGCGGGAGTTGGGACCCAGTACTTC. The encoded protein is CASSFGLAGVGTQYF.

V usage is TRBV27 and J usage is TRBJ1-5; the D is unclear. The germline CDR1 and CDR2 sequences are MNHEY and SMNVEV (reference sequence). There are 14 residues in the CDR3. Deletions cut 6 bases from V and 9 bases from J, with 18 bases between. The CDR3 bases are TGTGCCAGCAGGCGTTCTATTCTTGCGGGGCCCCAGCATTTT. This translates into CASRRSILAGPQHF.